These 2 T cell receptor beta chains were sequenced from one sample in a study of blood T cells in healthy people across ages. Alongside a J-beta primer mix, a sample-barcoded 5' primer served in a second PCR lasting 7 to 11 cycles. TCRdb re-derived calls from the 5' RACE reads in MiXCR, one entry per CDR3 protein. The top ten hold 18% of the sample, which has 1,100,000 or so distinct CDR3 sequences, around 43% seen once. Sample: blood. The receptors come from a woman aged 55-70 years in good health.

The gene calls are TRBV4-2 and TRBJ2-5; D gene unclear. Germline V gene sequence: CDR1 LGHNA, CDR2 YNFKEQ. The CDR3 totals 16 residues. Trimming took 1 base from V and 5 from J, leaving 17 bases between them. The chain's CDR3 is CASSQVQARKWETQYF. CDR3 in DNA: TGTGCCAGCAGCCAAGTCCAGGCGAGGAAATGGGAGACCCAGTACTTC.

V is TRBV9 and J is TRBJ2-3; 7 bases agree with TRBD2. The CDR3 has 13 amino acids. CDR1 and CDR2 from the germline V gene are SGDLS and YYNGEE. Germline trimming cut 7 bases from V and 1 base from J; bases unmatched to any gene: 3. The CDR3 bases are TGTGCCAGCGGGGGAGGGGGCACAGATACGCAGTATTTT. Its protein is CASGGGGTDTQYF.